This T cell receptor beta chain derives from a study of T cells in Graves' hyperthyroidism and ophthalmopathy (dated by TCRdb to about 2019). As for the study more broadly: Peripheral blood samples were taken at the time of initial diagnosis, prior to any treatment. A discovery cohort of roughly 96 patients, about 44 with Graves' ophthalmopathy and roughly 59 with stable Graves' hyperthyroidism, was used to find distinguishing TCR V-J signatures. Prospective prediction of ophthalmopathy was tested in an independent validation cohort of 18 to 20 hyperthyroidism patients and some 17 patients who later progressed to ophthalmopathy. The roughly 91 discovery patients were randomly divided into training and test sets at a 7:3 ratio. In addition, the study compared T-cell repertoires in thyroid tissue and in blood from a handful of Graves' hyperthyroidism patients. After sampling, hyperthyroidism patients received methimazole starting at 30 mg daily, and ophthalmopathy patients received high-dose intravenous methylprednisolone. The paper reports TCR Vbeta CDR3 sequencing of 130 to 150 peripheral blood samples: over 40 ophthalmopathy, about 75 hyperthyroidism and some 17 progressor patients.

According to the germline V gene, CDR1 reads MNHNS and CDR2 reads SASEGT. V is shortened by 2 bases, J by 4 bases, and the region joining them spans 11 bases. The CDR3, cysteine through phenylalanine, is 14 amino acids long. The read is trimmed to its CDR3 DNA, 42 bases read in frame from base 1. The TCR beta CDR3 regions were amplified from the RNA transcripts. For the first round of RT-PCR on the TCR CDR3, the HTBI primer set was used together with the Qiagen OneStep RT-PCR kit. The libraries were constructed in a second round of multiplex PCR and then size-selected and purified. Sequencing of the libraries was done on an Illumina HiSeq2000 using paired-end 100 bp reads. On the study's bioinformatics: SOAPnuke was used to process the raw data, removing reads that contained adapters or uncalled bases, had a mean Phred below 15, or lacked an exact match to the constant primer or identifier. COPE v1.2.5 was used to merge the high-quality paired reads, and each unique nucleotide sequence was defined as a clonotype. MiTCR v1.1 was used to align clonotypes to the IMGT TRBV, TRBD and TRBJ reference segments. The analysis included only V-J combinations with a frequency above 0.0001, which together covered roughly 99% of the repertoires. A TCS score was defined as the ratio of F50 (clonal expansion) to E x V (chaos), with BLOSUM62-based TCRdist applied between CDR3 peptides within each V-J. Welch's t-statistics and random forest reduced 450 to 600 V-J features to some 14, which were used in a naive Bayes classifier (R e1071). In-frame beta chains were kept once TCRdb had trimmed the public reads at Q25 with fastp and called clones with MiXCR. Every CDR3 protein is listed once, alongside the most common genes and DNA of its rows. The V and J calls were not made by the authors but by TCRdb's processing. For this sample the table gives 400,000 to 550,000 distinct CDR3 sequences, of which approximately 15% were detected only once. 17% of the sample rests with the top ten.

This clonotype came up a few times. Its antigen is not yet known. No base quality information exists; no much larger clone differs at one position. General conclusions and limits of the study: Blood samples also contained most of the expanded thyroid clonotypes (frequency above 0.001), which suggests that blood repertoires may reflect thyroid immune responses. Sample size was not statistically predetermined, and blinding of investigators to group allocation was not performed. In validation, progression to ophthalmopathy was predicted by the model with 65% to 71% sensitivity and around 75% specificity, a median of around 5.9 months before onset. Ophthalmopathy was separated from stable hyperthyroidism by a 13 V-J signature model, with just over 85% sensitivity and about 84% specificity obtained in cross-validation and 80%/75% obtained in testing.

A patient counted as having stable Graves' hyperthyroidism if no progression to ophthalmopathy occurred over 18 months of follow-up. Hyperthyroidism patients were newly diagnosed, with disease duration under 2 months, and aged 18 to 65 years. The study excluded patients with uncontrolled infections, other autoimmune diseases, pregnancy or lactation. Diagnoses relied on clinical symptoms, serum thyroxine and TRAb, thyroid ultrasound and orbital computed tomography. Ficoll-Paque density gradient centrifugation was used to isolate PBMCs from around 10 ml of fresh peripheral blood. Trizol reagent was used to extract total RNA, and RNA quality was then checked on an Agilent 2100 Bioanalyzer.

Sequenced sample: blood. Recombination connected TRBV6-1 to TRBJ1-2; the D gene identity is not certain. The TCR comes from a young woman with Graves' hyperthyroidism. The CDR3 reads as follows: CASSEREGSYGYTF. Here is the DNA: TGTGCCAGCAGTGAACGAGAGGGCAGCTATGGCTACACCTTC.